Shown below are 8 T cell receptor beta chains from a single sample sequenced in a study of CD8 T cells in Susac syndrome. The authors reverse transcribed roughly 0.5 to 1 ug RNA with random hexamers. TCRdb analysed the immunoSEQ multiplex PCR reads with MiXCR anew, one entry per CDR3 protein. Here the sample spans more than 150,000 distinct CDR3 sequences, roughly nine tenths being singletons. The specimen sequenced was CD4+ T cells from PBMCs. The receptors come from a human donor in good health.

V and J are TRBV6-5 and TRBJ2-1; 16 bases are a match to TRBD2. Germline-derived CDR1 and CDR2 are MNHEY and SVGAGI. This CDR3 has 16 residues. With V trimmed by 4 bases and J by 10 bases, 7 bases remained unmatched. The CDR3 nucleotides are TGTGCCAGCAGTTCCCTCGGGACTAGCGGGAGGGGAGAGCAGTTCTTC. Protein sequence: CASSSLGTSGRGEQFF.

The chain employs TRBV19 and TRBJ1-4; D perhaps matches TRBD1 (5 bases). The V gene's germline CDR1 is LNHDA and CDR2 SQIVND (reference sequence). This CDR3 has 16 residues. V was pared by 6 bases and J by 3 bases, with 17 bases between. This CDR3 is CASRSGPPRANEKLFF. CDR3 DNA sequence: TGTGCCAGTAGATCGGGACCTCCCAGGGCTAATGAAAAACTGTTTTTT. Full variable domain (missing parts from reference TRBV19 and TRBJ1-4): DGGITQSPKYLFRKEGQNVTLSCEQNLNHDAMYWYRQDPGQGLRLIYYSQIVNDFQKGDIAEGYSVSREKKESFPLTVTSAQKNPTAFYLCASRSGPPRANEKLFFGSGTQLSVL.

This chain links TRBV7-2 with TRBJ2-7; D is perhaps TRBD2 (6 bases). Germline CDR1 reads SGHTA; CDR2 reads FQGNSA. The V end was cut by 3 bases, the J end by 0 bases, with 12 bases between. There are 15 residues in the CDR3. DNA of the CDR3: TGTGCCAGCAGCTTGGAACGGGGGAGCTCCTACGAGCAGTACTTC. This translates into CASSLERGSSYEQYF.

The chain links TRBV29-1 to TRBJ2-3, with D perhaps TRBD1 (6 bases). Germline V gene lookup returns CDR1 SQVTM and CDR2 ANQGSEA. The CDR3 covers 14 residues. Trimming removed 4 bases from V and 2 bases from J, with 13 bases in between. CDR3 nucleotide sequence: TGCAGCGTTGTTAACAGGGCTTTCACAGATACGCAGTATTTT. Translated, it gives CSVVNRAFTDTQYF.

The chain carries TRBV12-3 or TRBV12-4 and TRBJ2-6; D not resolved. The CDR3 contains 17 residues. Deletions cut 4 bases from V and 0 bases from J, with 13 bases between. The CDR3 region is CASSSSGGPSGANVLTF. In nucleotides, the CDR3 is TGTGCCAGCAGTTCCAGTGGTGGGCCCTCTGGGGCCAACGTCCTGACTTTC.

This chain's CDR3 is CASSQGNRQETQYF. The CDR3, as DNA: TGCGCCAGCAGCCAAGGCAACAGACAAGAGACCCAGTACTTC. The chain joins TRBV4-1 to TRBJ2-5; D gene unclear. Germline-derived CDR1 and CDR2 are MGHRA and YSYEKL. There are 14 residues in the CDR3. With 1 base removed from V and 2 bases from J, the gap between germline ends came to 8 bases.

The genes are TRBV29-1 and TRBJ1-1; no firm D call. CDR1 and CDR2 (germline): SQVTM, ANQGSEA. Trimming cost V 2 bases and J 0 bases, with 7 bases left between them. This CDR3 region has 13 residues. CDR3 DNA sequence: TGCAGCGTTGAACCAGACATGAACACTGAAGCTTTCTTT. It translates to CSVEPDMNTEAFF.

The chain carries TRBV11-2 and TRBJ2-1; D possibly corresponds to TRBD1 (6 bases). The CDR3 sequence is 16 residues long. The V end lost 2 bases, the J end lost 0 bases, and 11 bases lay between the germline ends. Per germline, CDR1 SGHAT and CDR2 FQNNGV. CDR3 sequence: CASSLRYRASYNEQFF. The CDR3 DNA reads as TGTGCCAGCAGCTTACGGTACAGGGCCTCCTACAATGAGCAGTTCTTC.